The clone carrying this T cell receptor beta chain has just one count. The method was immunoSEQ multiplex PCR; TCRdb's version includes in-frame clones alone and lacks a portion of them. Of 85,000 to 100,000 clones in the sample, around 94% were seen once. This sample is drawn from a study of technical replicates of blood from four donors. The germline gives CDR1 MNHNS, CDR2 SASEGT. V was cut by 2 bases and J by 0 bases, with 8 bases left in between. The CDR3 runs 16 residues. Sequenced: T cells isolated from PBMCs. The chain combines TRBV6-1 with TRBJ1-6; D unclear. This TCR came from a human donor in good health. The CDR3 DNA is TGTGCCAGCAGTGAATGGGGAGACTCCTATAATTCACCCCTCCACTTT. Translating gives CASSEWGDSYNSPLHF.